These 32 T cell receptor beta chains were sequenced from one sample in a study of blood T cells in healthy people across ages. Primed by a sample-barcoded 5' primer and a J-beta primer mix, a second PCR proceeded for about 6 to 11 cycles. TCRdb called the 5' RACE reads again in MiXCR, with one record for every CDR3 protein. The sample holds about 1,800,000 distinct CDR3 sequences, roughly 28% seen once. Sample: blood. These receptor sequences come from a woman in her thirties in good health.

On this clonotype itself: A clone one base away is much larger, so this may be a read error. This chain uses TRBV29-1 with TRBJ2-1; D remains unclear. Trimming took 4 bases from V and 12 from J, leaving 16 bases between them. The germline gives CDR1 SQVTM, CDR2 ANQGSEA. The length of the CDR3 is 12 residues. CDR3 region: CSVGPALRGQFF. CDR3 nucleotides: TGCAGCGTTGGGCCAGCCCTTCGTGGGCAGTTCTTC.

The chain joins TRBV15 to TRBJ2-5; no firm D call. The J call may be faulty, since TRBJ2-1 better matches the DNA end. The germline V gene encodes CDR1 LNHNV and CDR2 YYDKDF (reference sequence). CDR3 length: 14 residues. CDR3 amino acids: CATSRDLYQETQFF. The CDR3 bases are TGTGCCACCAGCAGAGATCTTTACCAAGAGACCCAGTTCTTC.

The chain links TRBV4-1 to TRBJ1-5; 12 bases line up with TRBD1. The V gene end was trimmed by 4 bases and the J gene end by 1 base; junction bases not matched to a gene: 11. The germline CDR1 and CDR2 sequences are MGHRA and YSYEKL. The CDR3 is 19 amino acids. The CDR3 DNA is TGCGCCAGCAGCCCCCTGGGACAGGGGGCCAAGTCGAGCAATCAGCCCCAGCATTTT. Amino acid sequence: CASSPLGQGAKSSNQPQHF.

This clonotype was recorded at least ten times. The chain couples TRBV9 to TRBJ2-5, with D hard to call. CDR3 size: 13 residues. Germline loops: CDR1 SGDLS, CDR2 YYNGEE. With 0 bases removed from V and 2 bases from J, the gap between germline ends came to 5 bases. CDR3 nucleotide sequence: TGTGCCAGCAGCGTAGGAGGTCAAGAGACCCAGTACTTC. Encoded protein: CASSVGGQETQYF.

The CDR3 bases are TGCAGTGCTAGAGGCCCTAGCGGGAGGAGCTCCTACAATAAGCAGTACTTC. Residues: CSARGPSGRSSYNKQYF. The V call is TRBV20-1, the J call TRBJ2-1; 11 bases map to TRBD2. The J call may be in error: the DNA end matches TRBJ2-7 better. This CDR3 spans 17 amino acids. Germline lookup yields CDR1 DFQATT and CDR2 SNEGSKA (reference sequence).

This clonotype was observed a handful of times. The chain is built from TRBV28 and TRBJ1-6, with D unclear. The CDR3 length is 16 residues. CDR1 is MDHEN and CDR2 is SYDVKM in the germline V gene. V was clipped by 5 bases and J by 4 bases, with 15 bases between them. DNA for the CDR3: TGTGCCAGCAGTCCAAATGGGGTAGTGTATAATTCACCCCTCCACTTT. Translation: CASSPNGVVYNSPLHF.

Remarks on this clonotype: This may come from a read error, since a much larger clone is one base off. The V and J genes are TRBV20-1 and TRBJ2-4; tentative D call: TRBD1 (6 bases). Trimming cost V 6 bases and J 13 bases, with 16 bases left between them. Looked up from germline, CDR1 is DFQATT and CDR2 is SNEGSKA (reference sequence). The CDR3 consists of 11 residues. DNA for the CDR3: TGCAGTGCAGGGACAACCAATGAGCAGTACTTC. Translation gives CSAGTTNEQYF.

This clonotype has just a few counts. The chain recombines TRBV24-1 with TRBJ1-2, with 7 bases aligning to TRBD1. Germline CDR1 is KGHDR and CDR2 is SFDVKD. Germline trimming cut 5 bases from V and 4 bases from J; bases unmatched to any gene: 6. The CDR3 runs to 14 residues. CDR3 in DNA: TGTGCCACCAGTGCCAGACAGGGCAGCTATGGCTACACCTTC. Its translation: CATSARQGSYGYTF.

Of note for this clonotype: One base away lies a much larger clone, so this may be a sequencing read error. The chain joins TRBV11-2 to TRBJ2-3; D uncertain. CDR1 is SGHAT and CDR2 is FQNNGV in the germline V gene. The CDR3 runs to 15 residues. V was shortened by 4 bases and J by 6 bases, with 17 bases between the two germline ends. The CDR3 spells CASSSYHAPADTQYF. CDR3 bases: TGTGCCAGCAGCTCTTATCACGCGCCCGCGGATACGCAGTATTTT.

Turning to this clonotype: A much larger clone differs from this one at a single base, so this may be a read error. The chain recombines TRBV27 with TRBJ2-5, with 8 bases fitting TRBD2. V lost 2 bases, J lost 11 bases, and 10 bases stayed unmatched. CDR1 is MNHEY, CDR2 SMNVEV, per germline (reference sequence). This CDR3 is 14 amino acids long. CDR3 in DNA: TGTGCCAGCAGTTTACGAGGTAGCGGGATTAAGCAGTACTTC. Amino acids: CASSLRGSGIKQYF.

A word on this clonotype: A much larger clone lies one base from this, so it may be a read error. The V gene is TRBV20-1, the J gene TRBJ2-1, with D possibly TRBD2 on 5 matching bases. Germline V gene lookup returns CDR1 DFQATT and CDR2 SNEGSKA (reference sequence). CDR3 length: 15 amino acids. CDR3 in amino acids: CSARVFEGVYNEQVF. For the CDR3, the DNA is TGCAGTGCTAGAGTCTTTGAGGGAGTCTACAATGAGCAGGTCTTC.

This clonotype was observed a few times. The rearrangement links TRBV18 to TRBJ2-4, with 7 bases fitting TRBD2. The V gene's germline CDR1 is KGHSH and CDR2 LQKENI. V lost 4 bases, J lost 13 bases, and 13 bases stayed unmatched. This CDR3 has 14 residues. CDR3 DNA sequence: TGTGCCAGCTCACAGGCTAGCGGTTACAATGAGCAGTACTTC. This translates into CASSQASGYNEQYF.

The gene calls are TRBV5-5 and TRBJ1-5, with D maybe TRBD1 (6 bases). With 0 bases removed from V and 4 bases from J, the gap between germline ends came to 14 bases. This CDR3 has 16 residues. The germline V gene encodes CDR1 SGHKS and CDR2 YYEKEE (reference sequence). The CDR3 is CASSLDDRTINQPQHF. CDR3 bases: TGTGCCAGCAGCTTGGATGACAGGACCATAAATCAGCCCCAGCATTTT.

This chain links TRBV19 with TRBJ2-5, with 10 bases aligning to TRBD2. Germline-derived CDR1 and CDR2 are LNHDA and SQIVND (reference sequence). After removal of 5 bases from V and 4 bases from J, the junction contained 7 bases not matched to a gene. This CDR3 has 15 residues. CDR3 amino acids: CASSGTSAGGETQYF. CDR3 DNA: TGTGCCAGTAGTGGGACTAGCGCAGGAGGAGAGACCCAGTACTTC.

This clonotype was seen a handful of times. The chain is built from TRBV7-2 and TRBJ2-1, with TRBD1 identical over 7 bases. Germline values: CDR1 SGHTA, CDR2 FQGNSA. The CDR3 spans 14 residues. V lost 5 bases, J lost 9 bases, and 10 bases stayed unmatched. This CDR3 reads CASSTTGAFPEQFF. The CDR3 nucleotides read TGTGCCAGCAGCACCACAGGGGCCTTCCCTGAGCAGTTCTTC.

Concerning this clonotype: Mismatch with germline at one junction end may stem from a read error. This sequence joins TRBV5-6 and TRBJ2-6; D may match TRBD1 or TRBD2 (5 bases each). The CDR3 has 18 amino acids. CDR1 and CDR2 (germline): SGHDT, YYEEEE. For the CDR3, the DNA is TGTGCCAGCAGCTTGCCCCCCGGGACGGCCTCTGGGGCCAACGTCCCGACTTTC. This codes for CASSLPPGTASGANVPTF.

A single count supports this clonotype. A much bigger clone sits one base away, suggesting this may be a read error. The chain carries TRBV11-2 and TRBJ2-1; tentatively, D is TRBD1 (6 bases). The J call is doubtful: the DNA matches TRBJ2-7 better. The CDR3 is 11 amino acids. In germline, CDR1 is SGHAT, CDR2 FQNNGV. The CDR3 sequence: CASTRDNEQYF. In nucleotides, the CDR3 is TGTGCCAGCACCAGGGACAACGAGCAGTACTTC.

In regard to this clonotype: A much larger clone sits a single nucleotide away, making a read error possible. This rearrangement joins TRBV20-1 to TRBJ2-7; 13 bases are a match to TRBD2. Germline CDR1 and CDR2: DFQATT and SNEGSKA (reference sequence). CDR3 length: 15 amino acids. V gave up 4 bases and J gave up 2 bases; unmatched junction bases: 5. CDR3 protein: CSATHGTSGAYEQYF. DNA for the CDR3: TGCAGTGCTACCCACGGGACTAGCGGGGCCTACGAGCAGTACTTC.

DNA for the CDR3: TGTGCCAGCAGTCGGAGACTAGGAGGTGGAGGGGAGACCCAGTTCTTC. Protein product: CASSRRLGGGGETQFF. The chain joins TRBV12-3 or TRBV12-4 to TRBJ2-1; TRBD2 might be the D (6 bases). V lost 5 bases, J lost 13 bases, and 27 bases lay in between. The CDR3 contains 16 residues.

This clonotype showed up just a few times. The chain employs TRBV6-2 or TRBV6-3 and TRBJ2-1, with 9 bases aligning to TRBD2. The CDR3 length is 15 residues. From germline, CDR1 is MNHEY and CDR2 SVGEGT. V dropped 7 bases and J dropped 10; count of bases not matched to a gene: 14. The CDR3 bases are TGTGCCAGCAAGGAGCGGGAGGTTCCAATTTACGAGCAGTTCTTC. It yields the protein CASKEREVPIYEQFF.

V gene TRBV6-1 combines with J gene TRBJ1-2; D is undetermined. Germline-derived CDR1 and CDR2 are MNHNS and SASEGT. V lost 4 bases to trimming and J lost 4 bases, with 10 bases between them. This CDR3 is built from 13 residues. CDR3 residues: CASSASKSYGYTF. The CDR3 region has the DNA TGTGCCAGCAGTGCTAGTAAAAGCTATGGCTACACCTTC.

The chain combines TRBV5-1 with TRBJ1-4; possibly TRBD1 for D (5 bases). CDR1 is SGHRS and CDR2 is YFSETQ in the germline V gene. CDR3 length: 14 amino acids. Trimming took 4 bases from V and 8 from J, leaving 15 bases between them. The chain's CDR3 is CASSRDAAGEKLFF. As DNA, the CDR3 is TGCGCCAGCAGCCGGGACGCGGCAGGGGAAAAACTGTTTTTT.

This clonotype was detected ten times or more. CDR3 region: CSARDLPTGYEQYF. The CDR3 DNA reads TGCAGTGCTAGAGATCTGCCGACAGGCTACGAGCAGTACTTC. The chain couples TRBV20-1 to TRBJ2-7, with TRBD1 as a possible D gene (6 bases). Germline assignment: CDR1 DFQATT and CDR2 SNEGSKA (reference sequence). This CDR3 region has 14 residues. Trimming took off 0 bases at V and 3 bases at J, with 12 bases between the two ends.

This clonotype was detected only a few times. The chain combines TRBV5-1 with TRBJ2-3; TRBD1 matches at 8 bases. V was clipped by 2 bases and J by 2 bases; unmatched bases: 4. Germline V CDR1 and CDR2: SGHRS, YFSETQ. This CDR3 is 15 amino acids long. The CDR3 sequence: CASSFRQGFTDTQYF. Here the CDR3 DNA reads TGCGCCAGCAGCTTCCGACAGGGGTTCACAGATACGCAGTATTTT.

Regarding this clonotype: Germline is not matched at one junction end, which may reflect a read error. The V and J genes are TRBV5-1 and TRBJ2-2, with 8 bases fitting TRBD1. The CDR3 totals 15 residues. CDR1 and CDR2 from the germline V gene are SGHRS and YFSETQ. The CDR3 protein is CASGLDRATTGEPFF. CDR3 sequence (DNA): TGCGCCAGCGGGTTGGACAGGGCGACCACCGGGGAGCCGTTTTTT. Based on the CDR3 plus reference TRBV5-1 and TRBJ2-2, the full variable domain is KAGVTQTPRYLIKTRGQQVTLSCSPISGHRSVSWYQQTPGQGLQFLFEYFSETQRNKGNFPGRFSGRQFSNSRSEMNVSTLELGDSALYLCASGLDRATTGEPFFGEGSRLTVL.

The chain employs TRBV3-1 and TRBJ2-4; 10 bases align to TRBD2. This CDR3 contains 21 residues. Germline CDR1 and CDR2: LGHDT and YNNKEL (reference sequence). Unmatched junction bases numbered 15, after V lost 1 base and J lost 0 bases. Written as DNA, the CDR3 is TGTGCCAGCAGCCAAGCCCGAGGGGCCCGGACTAGCGGATTAGCCAAAAACATTCAGTACTTC. Protein product: CASSQARGARTSGLAKNIQYF.

This clonotype appeared a few times. At one end, the junction sequence differs from germline, possibly due to a read error. The genes are TRBV12-3 or TRBV12-4 and TRBJ2-6, with TRBD2 matching 13 bases. The CDR3 has 17 amino acids. CDR3 nucleotide sequence: TGTGCCAGCAGTCCACTAGCGGGGGGGCCAGGGGCCAATGTCCTGACTTTC. It specifies CASSPLAGGPGANVLTF.

The chain is built from TRBV2 and TRBJ2-7; 8 bases are shared with TRBD1. V shed 11 bases and J 0 bases; nucleotides not matched to a gene: 12. Germline values: CDR1 SNHLY, CDR2 FYNNEI. CDR3 length: 15 residues. The CDR3 nucleotides read TGTGCCCCACTCTATCGGACAGGGTCCTCCTACGAGCAGTACTTC. Its protein product is CAPLYRTGSSYEQYF.

The chain is built from TRBV2 and TRBJ1-5; perhaps TRBD1 as D (6 bases). This CDR3 contains 14 residues. Per the germline V gene, CDR1 is SNHLY and CDR2 is FYNNEI. Trimming removed 5 bases from V and 4 bases from J, with 12 bases in between. The CDR3 here is CASSRQGYNQPQHF. Written as DNA, the CDR3 is TGTGCCAGCAGTCGTCAGGGGTATAATCAGCCCCAGCATTTT.

This clonotype turned up a few times. Given a much more abundant clone one base away, this may be a read error. The rearrangement uses TRBV7-9 and TRBJ1-1, with D possibly TRBD1 on 6 matching bases. Germline CDR1 is SEHNR and CDR2 is FQNEAQ (reference sequence). The CDR3 has 13 residues. V dropped 2 bases and J dropped 4 bases, with 8 bases sitting between them. CDR3 nucleotide sequence: TGTGCCAGCAGCTTACAGGGGACCACTGAAGCTTTCTTT. Translated, it gives CASSLQGTTEAFF.

This clonotype was detected a few times. This rearrangement joins TRBV28 to TRBJ1-6, with TRBD1 as a possible D gene (6 bases). The CDR3 consists of 14 residues. The germline V gene has CDR1 MDHEN and CDR2 SYDVKM. Trimming pared 6 bases from V and 6 bases from J, leaving 12 bases between. The CDR3, as DNA: TGTGCCAGCAGGCAACAGGGAGGTAATTCACCCCTCCACTTT. It specifies CASRQQGGNSPLHF.

The J gene is TRBJ2-2, the V gene TRBV9; no reliable D call. The CDR3 has 18 residues. V was trimmed by 0 bases and J by 1 base, leaving 16 bases between them. CDR1 is SGDLS and CDR2 is YYNGEE in the germline V gene. CDR3: CASSVAPGTGLNTGELFF. CDR3 bases: TGTGCCAGCAGCGTAGCCCCAGGTACCGGGCTGAACACCGGGGAGCTGTTTTTT.